The 14 T cell receptor beta chains listed next were all sequenced from one sample in a study of T cell repertoires and Cas9 in healthy adults. Repertoires were generated with immunoSEQ multiplex PCR, while TCRdb's copy carries only in-frame clones and drops some. The repertoire includes some 15,000 clones, about 89% of them detected once, and approximately 2.1% sits in the top ten. Input material: Tregs (CD4+, CD25+, CD127-, CD137-, CD154-) from PBMCs; culture status not recorded. The receptors were gathered from a human donor in good health.

V and J are TRBV11-2 and TRBJ1-2; weak D call: TRBD1 (6 bases). V was clipped by 4 bases and J by 7 bases, with 13 bases between them. The CDR3 spans 13 residues. Germline CDR1 and CDR2: SGHAT and FQNNGV. The CDR3 sequence is CASSSSQGSGYTF. The CDR3, as DNA: TGTGCCAGCAGCTCGAGTCAGGGGAGTGGCTACACCTTC.

This clone was counted once. The gene calls are TRBV18 and TRBJ1-1, with a possible D match to TRBD1 (5 bases). The CDR3 consists of 14 residues. The germline gives CDR1 KGHSH, CDR2 LQKENI. The V and J ends lost 8 bases and 0 bases respectively, with 13 bases between them. The CDR3 sequence: CASTPGRLNTEAFF. The CDR3 DNA sequence: TGTGCCAGCACCCCGGGACGGCTGAACACTGAAGCTTTCTTT.

The V gene is TRBV10-3, the J gene TRBJ1-2, with D perhaps TRBD1 (6 bases). V was clipped by 9 bases and J by 2 bases, with 16 bases between them. From germline, CDR1 is ENHRY and CDR2 SYGVKD. The CDR3 runs to 14 residues. The CDR3 DNA reads TGTGCCATTTTTAACAGGGCTGGCAACTATGGCTACACCTTC. Residues: CAIFNRAGNYGYTF.

The chain links TRBV6-1 to TRBJ2-3; D may be TRBD1 (5 bases). The V end was cut by 6 bases, the J end by 1 base, with 8 bases between. The germline V gene has CDR1 MNHNS and CDR2 SASEGT. The CDR3 runs 13 residues. The CDR3 here is CASRVGGTDTQYF. The CDR3 DNA sequence: TGTGCCAGCAGGGTAGGGGGCACAGATACGCAGTATTTT.

This clone is labeled as medium-sized (0.01 to 0.1%). The gene calls are TRBV6-6 and TRBJ2-2; tentatively, D is TRBD1 or TRBD2 (5 bases each). Trimming pared 6 bases from V and 4 bases from J, leaving 15 bases between. The CDR3 is 15 amino acids. Germline V CDR1 and CDR2: MNHNY, SVGAGI (reference sequence). This chain's CDR3 is CASRPGPLLTGELFF. As DNA, the CDR3 is TGTGCCAGCAGACCGGGACCTCTTCTCACCGGGGAGCTGTTTTTT.

This chain links TRBV28 with TRBJ2-4; 10 nucleotides agree with TRBD1. The junction had 5 bases not matched to a gene; V was cut back by 5 bases and J by 10 bases. CDR1 is MDHEN, CDR2 SYDVKM, per germline. This CDR3 region has 13 residues. This chain's CDR3 is CASSRQGAFIQYF. The CDR3, as DNA: TGTGCCAGCAGTAGACAGGGGGCGTTTATTCAGTACTTC.

This clone appeared a single time. The chain employs TRBV2 and TRBJ1-1; a possible D gene is TRBD1 (6 bases). V lost 7 bases, J lost 6 bases, and 18 bases lay in between. The CDR3 totals 14 residues. From germline, CDR1 is SNHLY and CDR2 FYNNEI. DNA for the CDR3: TGTGCCAGCACCGCCAGGACTGGGGGGCCTGAAGCTTTCTTT. Translated, it gives CASTARTGGPEAFF.

The V gene is TRBV7-2, the J gene TRBJ2-7, with TRBD1 identical over 7 bases. With 5 bases clipped from V and 4 bases from J, the junction kept 5 bases outside the gene matches. CDR1 and CDR2 (germline): SGHTA, FQGNSA. The CDR3 is 13 residues long. The CDR3 region is CASSRDSLYEQYF. The CDR3 bases are TGTGCCAGCAGCCGGGACAGCCTATACGAGCAGTACTTC.

The chain couples TRBV7-2 to TRBJ1-2; the D gene is possibly TRBD1 (5 bases). CDR1 is SGHTA and CDR2 is FQGNSA in the germline V gene. V gave up 10 bases and J gave up 4 bases, with 10 bases separating them. The CDR3 consists of 11 residues. The CDR3 nucleotides are TGTGCCATCCGCGGGGGCTATGGCTACACCTTC. Encoded protein: CAIRGGYGYTF.

J is TRBJ2-3 and V is TRBV6-6; no clear D gene. The CDR3 consists of 12 residues. V dropped 5 bases and J dropped 2 bases, with 5 bases sitting between them. Germline-derived CDR1 and CDR2 are MNHNY and SVGAGI (reference sequence). CDR3 amino acids: CASSQVTDTQYF. CDR3 nucleotides: TGTGCCAGCAGTCAAGTCACAGATACGCAGTATTTT.

The rearrangement joins TRBV13 to TRBJ1-1; 9 nucleotides align to TRBD1. Per the germline V gene, CDR1 is PRHDT and CDR2 is FYEKMQ (reference sequence). The V and J ends lost 3 bases and 3 bases, in that order; junction bases with no gene match: 2. This CDR3 region has 14 residues. CDR3 DNA sequence: TGTGCCAGCAGCTTGGGACAGGGTTACACTGAAGCTTTCTTT. It encodes CASSLGQGYTEAFF.

This rearrangement joins TRBV19 to TRBJ1-5; a weak D match, TRBD1 (6 bases). Germline loops: CDR1 LNHDA, CDR2 SQIVND (reference sequence). V dropped 8 bases and J dropped 1 base, with 18 bases sitting between them. The CDR3 runs to 16 residues. The CDR3 bases are TGTGCCAGTCCCGGGACACCCTTAGGGAGCAATCAGCCCCAGCATTTT. As protein: CASPGTPLGSNQPQHF.

This chain links TRBV19 with TRBJ2-5, with D possibly matching TRBD2 (6 bases). The ends were cut back, 4 bases at V and 5 bases at J, with 14 bases in the middle. Germline V lookup: CDR1 LNHDA, CDR2 SQIVND (reference sequence). The CDR3 contains 14 residues. CDR3: CASSRRDSGETQYF. CDR3 nucleotides: TGTGCCAGTAGTAGACGGGACTCTGGGGAGACCCAGTACTTC.

CDR3 bases: TGTGCCAGCAGGGCCTTAACCGGGACATTCTATGGCTACACCTTC. Translation gives CASRALTGTFYGYTF. This chain uses TRBV6-5 with TRBJ1-2; perhaps TRBD1 as D (6 bases). The CDR3 has 15 residues. V was trimmed by 6 bases and J by 4 bases, leaving 18 bases between them. Germline-derived CDR1 and CDR2 are MNHEY and SVGAGI.